The 27 T cell receptor beta chains below all came from one sample that was sequenced in a study of blood T cell repertoires in COVID-19. The data were produced by immunoSEQ multiplex PCR, yet TCRdb's version contains in-frame clones alone and is incomplete. The data show approximately 240,000 clones, around 83% seen once. The sample comprised peripheral blood. The source is a woman aged 40 to 50 who had recovered from COVID-19.

The chain combines TRBV10-1 with TRBJ2-7, with D perhaps matching TRBD2 (5 bases). V was clipped by 0 bases and J by 2 bases, with 8 bases between them. CDR1 and CDR2 (germline): WNHNN, SYGVQD (reference sequence). The CDR3 spans 14 residues. CDR3 bases: TGCGCCAGCAGTGAGTCAGGACTCCCCTACGAGCAGTACTTC. It codes for CASSESGLPYEQYF.

This chain links TRBV9 with TRBJ2-7; 7 bases map to TRBD1. The CDR3 length is 16 residues. V lost 0 bases, J lost 1 base, and 7 bases stayed unmatched. Per the germline V gene, CDR1 is SGDLS and CDR2 is YYNGEE. CDR3 coding DNA: TGTGCCAGCAGCGTAGCTATACAGGGGCCTTCCTACGAGCAGTACTTC. It encodes CASSVAIQGPSYEQYF.

A single count supports this clone. The chain carries TRBV19 and TRBJ1-1; a weak D match, TRBD1 (6 bases). Germline V lookup: CDR1 LNHDA, CDR2 SQIVND (reference sequence). The ends were cut back, 6 bases at V and 5 bases at J, with 13 bases in the middle. The CDR3 has 13 amino acids. The CDR3 reads CASSGGGGTEAFF. DNA for the CDR3: TGTGCCAGTAGCGGGGGCGGGGGAACTGAAGCTTTCTTT. Using reference TRBV19 and TRBJ1-1 for the parts outside the CDR3, the full variable domain is DGGITQSPKYLFRKEGQNVTLSCEQNLNHDAMYWYRQDPGQGLRLIYYSQIVNDFQKGDIAEGYSVSREKKESFPLTVTSAQKNPTAFYLCASSGGGGTEAFFGQGTRLTVV.

The gene calls are TRBV18 and TRBJ1-1; 7 nucleotides match TRBD1. The CDR3 contains 15 residues. V was clipped by 3 bases and J by 3 bases; unmatched bases: 7. Germline V CDR1 and CDR2: KGHSH, LQKENI. The CDR3 coding sequence is TGTGCCAGCTCACCCCAGGGGGATTGGGACACTGAAGCTTTCTTT. Translation: CASSPQGDWDTEAFF.

The chain has TRBV11-3 and TRBJ2-7, with TRBD1 matching 8 bases. V shed 3 bases and J 2 bases; nucleotides not matched to a gene: 6. This CDR3 region has 15 residues. In germline, CDR1 is SGHNT, CDR2 YENEEA. The CDR3 loop is CASSFRDRNTYEQYF. The CDR3 region has the DNA TGTGCCAGCAGCTTCCGGGACAGGAATACCTACGAGCAGTACTTC.

The chain is built from TRBV5-1 and TRBJ2-2, with D maybe TRBD1 (5 bases). In germline, CDR1 is SGHRS, CDR2 YFSETQ. Trimming pared 7 bases from V and 2 bases from J, leaving 12 bases between. This CDR3 is 14 amino acids long. The DNA for the CDR3 is TGCGCCAGCTTTAGGGGCCTAAACACCGGGGAGCTGTTTTTT. Its protein product is CASFRGLNTGELFF.

The chain uses TRBV29-1 and TRBJ2-7; D is unclear. The germline V gene has CDR1 SQVTM and CDR2 ANQGSEA. V lost 6 bases and J lost 0, with 12 bases in between. The CDR3 is made up of 13 amino acids. CDR3 in DNA: TGCAGCGTAATGCTGTTTAGCTCCTACGAGCAGTACTTC. As protein: CSVMLFSSYEQYF.

The sample holds many counts of this clone. V and J are TRBV10-3 and TRBJ2-1, with 8 bases that match TRBD2. The V gene end was trimmed by 2 bases and the J gene end by 8 bases; junction bases not matched to a gene: 8. This CDR3 comprises 15 residues. Germline V gene data show CDR1 as ENHRY and CDR2 as SYGVKD. This CDR3 reads CAISEVVSGGDEQFF. In nucleotides, the CDR3 is TGTGCCATCAGTGAGGTTGTGTCGGGGGGGGATGAGCAGTTCTTC.

V and J are TRBV28 and TRBJ2-3, with 7 nucleotides matching TRBD2. Germline CDR1 MDHEN, CDR2 SYDVKM. V lost 6 bases, J lost 8 bases, and 14 bases stayed unmatched. This CDR3 is built from 15 residues. CDR3 sequence: CASSTEGLGEGTQYF. The CDR3 bases are TGTGCCAGCAGCACCGAAGGACTAGGGGAGGGTACGCAGTATTTT.

The J gene is TRBJ2-1, the V gene TRBV5-4; 14 bases fit TRBD2. The V and J ends lost 4 bases and 4 bases, in that order; junction bases with no gene match: 10. There are 18 residues in the CDR3. Germline V CDR1 and CDR2: SGHNT, YYREEE (reference sequence). CDR3 sequence (DNA): TGTGCCAGCAGCCGCTCGACTAGCGGGGGGGCATATTACAATGAGCAGTTCTTC. This codes for CASSRSTSGGAYYNEQFF.

This chain uses TRBV11-3 with TRBJ2-3; tentatively, D is TRBD2 (5 bases). The CDR3 has 15 residues. Trimming took off 1 base at V and 4 bases at J, with 12 bases between the two ends. CDR1 and CDR2 (germline): SGHNT, YENEEA. CDR3 region: CASSLGISGSDTQYF. The CDR3 nucleotides are TGTGCCAGCAGCTTAGGTATCAGCGGCTCAGATACGCAGTATTTT.

The V gene is TRBV30, the J gene TRBJ1-2, with D perhaps TRBD1 (5 bases). CDR3 size: 14 residues. Germline values: CDR1 GTSNPN, CDR2 SVGIG (reference sequence). Trimming removed 2 bases from V and 7 bases from J, with 17 bases in between. The CDR3 nucleotides are TGTGCCTGGAGTATGGGACTAGCGTCCTCTGGCTACACCTTC. It encodes CAWSMGLASSGYTF. Together with reference TRBV30 and TRBJ1-2, the CDR3 gives the full variable domain: SQTIHQWPATLVQPVGSPLSLECTVEGTSNPNLYWYRQAAGRGLQLLFYSVGIGQISSEVPQNLSASRPQDRQFILSSKKLLLSDSGFYLCAWSMGLASSGYTFGSGTRLTVV.

V usage is TRBV27 and J usage is TRBJ1-4; 10 nucleotides agree with TRBD1. This CDR3 comprises 16 residues. Looked up from germline, CDR1 is MNHEY and CDR2 is SMNVEV (reference sequence). The V and J ends lost 7 bases and 7 bases, in that order; junction bases with no gene match: 12. The CDR3 DNA follows: TGTGCCAGCACACTCAAACCCGGGACAGGGGCTGAAAAACTGTTTTTT. Translating it yields CASTLKPGTGAEKLFF.

The chain couples TRBV5-1 to TRBJ1-1; a weak D match, TRBD1 (5 bases). Trimming shortened V by 2 bases and J by 5 bases, and 10 bases separated the two germline ends. The CDR3 loop spans 13 amino acids. The germline V gene has CDR1 SGHRS and CDR2 YFSETQ. In DNA form, the CDR3 reads TGCGCCAGCAGCTTCGAGGGGAGGACTGAAGCTTTCTTT. As protein: CASSFEGRTEAFF.

Only a few counts were recorded for this clone. V and J are TRBV11-2 and TRBJ2-1; 8 bases are shared with TRBD2. Unmatched junction bases numbered 5, after V lost 0 bases and J lost 4 bases. The CDR3 is 16 amino acids. Germline V gives CDR1 SGHAT, CDR2 FQNNGV. The CDR3 nucleotides read TGTGCCAGCAGCTTAGAGTCCCGCGGGGGGTACAATGAGCAGTTCTTC. Its translation is CASSLESRGGYNEQFF.

This clone was counted between two and nine times. The gene calls are TRBV12-3 or TRBV12-4 and TRBJ1-3, with D hard to call. The CDR3 has 12 residues. V was cut by 4 bases and J by 10 bases, with 11 bases left in between. The CDR3 DNA reads TGTGCCAGCAGTTCCGGGGAGAGAACCATATATTTT. Translation: CASSSGERTIYF.

V gene TRBV9 combines with J gene TRBJ2-1, with 9 positions matching TRBD2. J gave up 8 bases and V 0 bases, and 9 bases lay outside the gene matches. CDR1 and CDR2 (germline): SGDLS, YYNGEE. This CDR3 has 16 residues. For the CDR3, the DNA is TGTGCCAGCAGCGTAGAAGGCGGGGGGGCCGGAGATGAGCAGTTCTTC. As protein: CASSVEGGGAGDEQFF.

This chain connects TRBV19 to TRBJ2-5; D perhaps matches TRBD1 (6 bases). Germline V CDR1 and CDR2: LNHDA, SQIVND (reference sequence). V dropped 4 bases and J dropped 2 bases, with 14 bases sitting between them. The CDR3 has 15 amino acids. CDR3 DNA: TGTGCCAGTAGTACGGCAGGGGAGAGACAAGAGACCCAGTACTTC. This sequence encodes CASSTAGERQETQYF.

This clone was seen only once. The chain is built from TRBV6-2 or TRBV6-3 and TRBJ2-7; 12 nucleotides agree with TRBD2. Germline CDR1 MNHEY, CDR2 SVGEGT. CDR3 size: 18 residues. Germline trimming cut 0 bases from V and 1 base from J; bases unmatched to any gene: 7. The CDR3 DNA sequence: TGTGCCAGCAGTTACTCAAGACTAGCGGGGGCCAATTCCTACGAGCAGTACTTC. This gives the protein CASSYSRLAGANSYEQYF.

This chain connects TRBV3-1 (or the pseudogene TRBV3-2) to TRBJ1-5; a weak D match, TRBD1 (5 bases). Germline V gene data show CDR1 as LGHDT and CDR2 as YNNKEL (reference sequence). V lost 0 bases to trimming and J lost 5 bases, with 11 bases between them. This CDR3 region has 15 residues. The CDR3 nucleotides are TGTGCCAGCAGCCAAGAAGCCGGGGGGGATCAGCCCCAGCATTTT. Residues: CASSQEAGGDQPQHF.

V and J are TRBV10-3 and TRBJ1-1; TRBD1 is a possible D gene (5 bases). The V end lost 7 bases, the J end lost 4 bases, and 13 bases lay between the germline ends. Germline lookup yields CDR1 ENHRY and CDR2 SYGVKD. This CDR3 region has 13 residues. This CDR3 is CAINSQGSTEAFF. In nucleotides, the CDR3 is TGTGCCATCAATTCTCAGGGTTCCACTGAAGCTTTCTTT.

This clone appeared a few times. The genes are TRBV6-4 and TRBJ2-2; maybe TRBD1 (6 bases). Trimming removed 6 bases at V and 5 bases at J, with 16 bases between. Germline V gene data show CDR1 as MRHNA and CDR2 as SNTAGT. The CDR3 totals 15 residues. In DNA form, the CDR3 reads TGTGCCAGCAGCGACGAGGGGGAGAAAACCGGGGAGCTGTTTTTT. It yields the protein CASSDEGEKTGELFF.

The chain links TRBV7-2 to TRBJ1-3; D remains ambiguous. The CDR3 has 15 residues. The V gene's germline CDR1 is SGHTA and CDR2 FQGNSA. Trimming took 0 bases from V and 0 from J, leaving 6 bases between them. The CDR3 DNA sequence: TGTGCCAGCAGCTTAGCTGGGAGCTCTGGAAACACCATATATTTT. Translated: CASSLAGSSGNTIYF.

V gene TRBV4-3 combines with J gene TRBJ1-6; no clear D. CDR1 and CDR2 from the germline V gene are LGHNA and YSLEER. V was cut by 1 base and J by 6 bases, with 10 bases left in between. This CDR3 comprises 15 residues. CDR3 sequence: CASSQVGAGNSPLHF. The CDR3 DNA sequence: TGCGCCAGCAGCCAAGTGGGCGCGGGTAATTCACCCCTCCACTTT.

The chain combines TRBV4-1 with TRBJ2-3; 7 bases line up with TRBD2. CDR1 and CDR2 (germline): MGHRA, YSYEKL. The CDR3 length is 16 residues. The junction had 8 bases not matched to a gene; V was cut back by 0 bases and J by 5 bases. The CDR3 protein is CASSQDSGGYKDTQYF. The CDR3 bases are TGCGCCAGCAGCCAAGATTCCGGGGGGTATAAAGATACGCAGTATTTT.

V and J are TRBV11-1 and TRBJ2-2; 8 nucleotides align to TRBD1. The CDR3 runs to 15 residues. V shed 5 bases and J 8 bases; nucleotides not matched to a gene: 10. CDR1 is SGHAT and CDR2 is FQDESV in the germline V gene (reference sequence). The CDR3 bases are TGTGCCAGCAGCCATACAGACAGGGGACCTGGGGAGCTGTTTTTT. It codes for CASSHTDRGPGELFF.

The gene calls are TRBV11-2 and TRBJ1-4; D call uncertain. Deletions cut 3 bases from V and 10 bases from J, with 9 bases between. In germline, CDR1 is SGHAT, CDR2 FQNNGV. The CDR3 is made up of 12 amino acids. CDR3 in amino acids: CASSFEAGKLFF. Here the CDR3 DNA reads TGTGCCAGCAGCTTCGAGGCCGGAAAACTGTTTTTT.